The clone carrying this T cell receptor beta chain appeared a few times. No antigen is known for it. Sample-barcoded 5' priming and a J-beta primer mix drove a second PCR of about 6 to 12 cycles. TCRdb recomputed calls from the 5' RACE reads with MiXCR, one row per CDR3 protein. Of 1.8 million or so distinct CDR3 sequences detected, roughly two fifths appear once; the ten largest clones hold approximately 22%. The data were obtained in a study of blood T cells in healthy people across ages. General observations from the study: A conclusive naive versus antigen-experienced comparison was prevented by the unsorted PBMCs.

The CDR3 contains 14 residues. CDR1 LNHNV and CDR2 YYDKDF come from the germline V gene (reference sequence). V shed 5 bases and J shed 5 bases, with 16 bases lying between them. The chain couples TRBV15 to TRBJ2-7, with D unresolved. Sequenced: blood. The TCR sequence derives from a human donor in good health. CDR3 residues: CATSAAVSFDEQYF. For the CDR3, the DNA is TGTGCCACCAGCGCCGCGGTGTCTTTTGACGAGCAGTACTTC.